Each of the 29 T cell receptor beta chains below was sequenced from the same sample in a study of CD8 T cells in Susac syndrome. Random-hexamer reverse transcription was applied to roughly 0.5 to 1 ug RNA. TCRdb used MiXCR to reprocess the immunoSEQ multiplex PCR reads, holding one entry per CDR3 protein. The sample lists 250,000 to 300,000 distinct CDR3 sequences, around 91% occurring once. The sample comprised CD8+ T cells from PBMCs. All receptors derive from a human donor with multiple sclerosis.

The rearrangement uses TRBV28 and TRBJ1-4; D gene ambiguous. Germline V gene lookup returns CDR1 MDHEN and CDR2 SYDVKM. There are 14 residues in the CDR3. The ends were cut back, 5 bases at V and 7 bases at J, with 14 bases in the middle. The CDR3: CASSPVGGSEKLFF. CDR3 bases: TGTGCCAGCAGTCCGGTGGGAGGAAGTGAAAAACTGTTTTTT.

The J gene is TRBJ2-3, the V gene TRBV9, with D tentatively TRBD1 or TRBD2 (5 bases each). V was trimmed by 2 bases and J by 1 base, leaving 8 bases between them. The CDR3 totals 14 residues. CDR1 SGDLS and CDR2 YYNGEE come from the germline V gene. CDR3 nucleotide sequence: TGTGCCAGCAGCGTTTTGGGGGGCACAGATACGCAGTATTTT. Translating gives CASSVLGGTDTQYF. Supplemented by reference TRBV9 and TRBJ2-3, the full variable domain reads DSGVTQTPKHLITATGQRVTLRCSPRSGDLSVYWYQQSLDQGLQFLIQYYNGEERAKGNILERFSAQQFPDLHSELNLSSLELGDSALYFCASSVLGGTDTQYFGPGTRLTVL.

The chain combines TRBV3-1 with TRBJ2-1; D is perhaps TRBD2 (6 bases). CDR3 size: 14 residues. The ends were cut back, 4 bases at V and 6 bases at J, with 13 bases in the middle. Looked up from germline, CDR1 is LGHDT and CDR2 is YNNKEL (reference sequence). CDR3 protein: CASSPTGTPNEQFF. CDR3 nucleotide sequence: TGTGCCAGCAGCCCCACGGGGACTCCCAATGAGCAGTTCTTC.

This clonotype has just a few counts. This rearrangement joins TRBV3-1 to TRBJ2-2; 9 nucleotides align to TRBD1. Trimming took 0 bases from V and 4 from J; bases not matched to a gene: 6. The CDR3 spans 17 residues. Germline lookup yields CDR1 LGHDT and CDR2 YNNKEL (reference sequence). In DNA form, the CDR3 reads TGTGCCAGCAGCCAAGATTTGAACAGGGGGCCCACCGGGGAGCTGTTTTTT. This sequence encodes CASSQDLNRGPTGELFF.

This clonotype appeared a few times. The V gene is TRBV7-9, the J gene TRBJ1-5; D ambiguous. Germline V gene lookup returns CDR1 SEHNR and CDR2 FQNEAQ (reference sequence). CDR3 length: 15 amino acids. Trimming shortened V by 5 bases and J by 4 bases, and 15 bases separated the two germline ends. The CDR3 nucleotides read TGTGCCAGCAGCCTCGGGGATTTAAAGAATCAGCCCCAGCATTTT. As protein: CASSLGDLKNQPQHF.

The genes are TRBV5-5 and TRBJ2-3; D gene uncertain. The V gene lost 1 base and the J gene lost 0 bases, with 15 bases spanning the gap. The germline V gene has CDR1 SGHKS and CDR2 YYEKEE (reference sequence). This CDR3 contains 17 residues. The CDR3 nucleotides are TGTGCCAGCAGCTTGCAGCCAGAGACGACTAGCACAGATACGCAGTATTTT. Residues: CASSLQPETTSTDTQYF.

The chain is built from TRBV7-2 and TRBJ2-5; D call uncertain. Germline values: CDR1 SGHTA, CDR2 FQGNSA. This CDR3 has 12 residues. V shed 5 bases and J shed 9 bases, with 13 bases lying between them. The CDR3 region is CASSPDIGPQYF. CDR3 in DNA: TGTGCCAGCAGCCCCGATATTGGTCCCCAGTACTTC.

The chain couples TRBV28 to TRBJ2-2, with D unclear. The CDR3 runs to 11 residues. The germline V gene encodes CDR1 MDHEN and CDR2 SYDVKM. Trimming took off 7 bases at V and 6 bases at J, with 6 bases between the two ends. CDR3 coding DNA: TGTGCCAGCACTCAGGCCGGGGAGCTGTTTTTT. Protein: CASTQAGELFF.

This clonotype was counted a single time. The chain has TRBV4-3 and TRBJ2-5; 7 nucleotides match TRBD1. The V segment lost 0 bases and the J segment 3 bases; nucleotides outside the gene matches: 4. Germline V lookup: CDR1 LGHNA, CDR2 YSLEER. CDR3 size: 15 residues. CDR3 protein: CASSQDLDREETQYF. The DNA for the CDR3 is TGCGCCAGCAGCCAAGATCTCGACAGGGAAGAGACCCAGTACTTC.

The chain uses TRBV28 and TRBJ2-1; D is ambiguous. Trimming removed 1 base from V and 8 bases from J, with 12 bases in between. CDR1 and CDR2 (germline): MDHEN, SYDVKM. This CDR3 is 14 amino acids long. The chain's CDR3 is CASSLLGTLDEQFF. In DNA form, the CDR3 reads TGTGCCAGCAGTTTATTGGGCACTTTGGATGAGCAGTTCTTC. Combining the CDR3 with reference TRBV28 and TRBJ2-1 gives the whole variable domain DVKVTQSSRYLVKRTGEKVFLECVQDMDHENMFWYRQDPGLGLRLIYFSYDVKMKEKGDIPEGYSVSREKKERFSLILESASTNQTSMYLCASSLLGTLDEQFFGPGTRLTVL.

As for this clonotype: The junction does not match germline at one end; this may be a read error. This rearrangement joins TRBV7-7 to TRBJ2-5; TRBD2 agrees at 9 bases. The germline gives CDR1 SSHAT, CDR2 FNYEAQ (reference sequence). This CDR3 is built from 15 residues. Here the CDR3 reads CASSLGTSSGETQYF. CDR3 DNA: TGTGCTAGCAGCTTGGGGACTAGCTCGGGGGAGACCCAGTACTTC.

The chain couples TRBV28 to TRBJ2-7, with D possibly matching TRBD1 (6 bases). The germline V and J ends were trimmed by 8 bases and 3 bases, with 14 bases remaining between them. From germline, CDR1 is MDHEN and CDR2 SYDVKM. The CDR3 length is 13 residues. CDR3 protein: CASDDRSSYEQYF. For the CDR3, the DNA is TGTGCCAGCGACGACAGGAGTAGCTACGAGCAGTACTTC.

This chain joins TRBV9 and TRBJ2-7; 7 positions agree with TRBD1. Germline CDR1 SGDLS, CDR2 YYNGEE. The CDR3 is 13 amino acids. The J segment lost 0 bases and the V segment lost 8 bases, leaving 5 bases of the junction unmatched. The CDR3 coding sequence is TGTGCCAGTTCGGACAGGAACTCCTACGAGCAGTACTTC. It specifies CASSDRNSYEQYF.

V usage is TRBV5-6 and J usage is TRBJ2-2, with 8 bases identical to TRBD2. V was clipped by 6 bases and J by 4 bases; unmatched bases: 11. There are 16 residues in the CDR3. CDR1 and CDR2 from the germline V gene are SGHDT and YYEEEE. The CDR3, as DNA: TGTGCCAGCACCTTACTAGCGGAATGGAGCACCGGGGAGCTGTTTTTT. Translating gives CASTLLAEWSTGELFF.

The chain uses TRBV9 and TRBJ2-5; 12 positions match TRBD1. Looked up from germline, CDR1 is SGDLS and CDR2 is YYNGEE. The junction had 5 bases not matched to a gene; V was cut back by 4 bases and J by 1 base. The CDR3 has 16 amino acids. CDR3 loop: CASSLGTGGSQETQYF. The CDR3 region has the DNA TGTGCCAGCAGCCTCGGGACAGGGGGCTCCCAAGAGACCCAGTACTTC.

The chain couples TRBV29-1 to TRBJ2-7, with 11 bases aligning to TRBD2. Germline values: CDR1 SQVTM, CDR2 ANQGSEA. Trimming cost V 7 bases and J 0 bases; bases outside gene matches: 26. This CDR3 spans 21 amino acids. The CDR3 is CSATAQHQGLAATDYSYEQYF. Here the CDR3 DNA reads TGCAGCGCAACCGCTCAACACCAGGGACTAGCGGCGACCGATTACTCCTACGAGCAGTACTTC.

CDR3: CASSLAAALNQPQHF. In nucleotides, the CDR3 is TGTGCCAGCAGCTTAGCCGCAGCGCTCAATCAGCCCCAGCATTTT. The chain uses TRBV7-2 and TRBJ1-5; D uncertain. Germline V gene lookup returns CDR1 SGHTA and CDR2 FQGNSA. This CDR3 has 15 amino acids. Between the trimmed V and J ends, which lost 0 bases and 3 bases, there was a span of 9 bases. The entire variable domain, with the rest obtained from reference TRBV7-2 and TRBJ1-5, is as follows: GAGVSQSPSNKVTEKGKDVELRCDPISGHTALYWYRQSLGQGLEFLIYFQGNSAPDKSGLPSDRFSAERTGGSVSTLTIQRTQQEDSAVYLCASSLAAALNQPQHFGDGTRLSIL.

The genes are TRBV29-1 and TRBJ2-7; possible D gene TRBD2, 7 bases. Trimming took 7 bases from V and 0 from J, leaving 13 bases between them. This CDR3 region has 13 residues. The V gene's germline CDR1 is SQVTM and CDR2 ANQGSEA. CDR3 in DNA: TGCAGCGCAGAGGGGGGGGCCTCCTACGAGCAGTACTTC. It yields the protein CSAEGGASYEQYF.

The chain has TRBV2 and TRBJ1-5; TRBD1 might be the D (6 bases). The CDR3 is 15 amino acids. The germline V and J ends were trimmed by 8 bases and 0 bases, with 14 bases remaining between them. CDR1 is SNHLY, CDR2 FYNNEI, per germline. The chain's CDR3 is CASGGQRNSNQPQHF. The CDR3 DNA sequence: TGTGCCAGCGGGGGACAAAGAAATAGCAATCAGCCCCAGCATTTT.

The chain combines TRBV20-1 with TRBJ2-1; TRBD1 or TRBD2 may be the D gene (5 bases each). The CDR3 has 14 residues. Trimming took off 0 bases at V and 2 bases at J, with 8 bases between the two ends. Germline-derived CDR1 and CDR2 are DFQATT and SNEGSKA (reference sequence). The CDR3 DNA sequence: TGCAGTGCTAGAGAGGGGGAGCCCTACAATGAGCAGTTCTTC. Amino acids: CSAREGEPYNEQFF.

This chain joins TRBV7-3 and TRBJ2-1; 8 bases match TRBD2. The CDR3 has 15 residues. Trimming took 4 bases from V and 8 from J; bases not matched to a gene: 10. The germline CDR1 and CDR2 sequences are SGHTA and FQGTGA. CDR3 in DNA: TGTGCCAGCAGCTCGGGACTAGTCCCATCTGATGAGCAGTTCTTC. It encodes CASSSGLVPSDEQFF.

V is TRBV27 and J is TRBJ2-3; the match to TRBD1 covers 8 bases. V lost 2 bases to trimming and J lost 3 bases; unmatched junction nucleotides: 4. The CDR3 contains 15 residues. Germline values: CDR1 MNHEY, CDR2 SMNVEV (reference sequence). CDR3 nucleotide sequence: TGTGCCAGCAGTTTAGACAGGGGTGGAACAGATACGCAGTATTTT. It specifies CASSLDRGGTDTQYF.

In this sample, this clonotype turned up once. V and J are TRBV7-3 and TRBJ1-2, with D uncertain. This CDR3 has 12 amino acids. V was trimmed by 1 base and J by 5 bases, leaving 5 bases between them. The germline gives CDR1 SGHTA, CDR2 FQGTGA. Written as DNA, the CDR3 is TGTGCCAGCAGCTTAAGAGTTTATGGCTACACCTTC. Protein: CASSLRVYGYTF.

This rearrangement joins TRBV24-1 to TRBJ2-5; no reliable D call. V was trimmed by 4 bases and J by 4 bases, leaving 6 bases between them. Germline loops: CDR1 KGHDR, CDR2 SFDVKD. The CDR3 has 12 residues. The chain's CDR3 is CATSDLLETQYF. The CDR3 DNA reads as TGTGCCACCAGTGACCTATTAGAGACCCAGTACTTC.

The chain carries TRBV7-8 and TRBJ2-1, with D tentatively TRBD2 (6 bases). The CDR3 spans 16 residues. The V end lost 4 bases, the J end lost 0 bases, and 13 bases lay between the germline ends. Per the germline V gene, CDR1 is SGHVS and CDR2 is FQNEAQ. The CDR3 here is CASSSLAESSYNEQFF. In nucleotides, the CDR3 is TGTGCCAGCAGCTCGTTAGCGGAGTCCTCCTACAATGAGCAGTTCTTC.

The chain is built from TRBV29-1 and TRBJ1-2, with D hard to call. Germline lookup yields CDR1 SQVTM and CDR2 ANQGSEA. Between the trimmed V and J ends, which lost 6 bases and 2 bases, there was a span of 4 bases. The CDR3 is 10 residues long. The CDR3 DNA reads TGCAGCGTCGAGAACTATGGCTACACCTTC. Amino acids: CSVENYGYTF. Combining the CDR3 with reference TRBV29-1 and TRBJ1-2 gives the whole variable domain SAVISQKPSRDICQRGTSLTIQCQVDSQVTMMFWYRQQPGQSLTLIATANQGSEATYESGFVIDKFPISRPNLTFSTLTVSNMSPEDSSIYLCSVENYGYTFGSGTRLTVV.

The chain links TRBV7-9 to TRBJ1-5, with TRBD1 matching 7 bases. The length of the CDR3 is 16 residues. CDR1 is SEHNR and CDR2 is FQNEAQ in the germline V gene (reference sequence). Losses at the gene ends were 3 bases for V and 2 bases for J; bases not matched to a gene: 7. DNA for the CDR3: TGTGCCAGCAGCTTCGCTGGAGGGGGCGGCAATCAGCCCCAGCATTTT. This gives the protein CASSFAGGGGNQPQHF.

V and J are TRBV2 and TRBJ2-2; D not certain. The CDR3 has 14 amino acids. Germline lookup yields CDR1 SNHLY and CDR2 FYNNEI. Trimming took 0 bases from V and 5 from J, leaving 7 bases between them. CDR3 loop: CASSEALRTGELFF. CDR3 in DNA: TGTGCCAGCAGTGAAGCCCTGCGTACCGGGGAGCTGTTTTTT.

The chain employs TRBV30 and TRBJ2-7; 9 bases line up with TRBD1. V shed 3 bases, J shed 5 bases, and the junction held 11 bases outside the gene matches. Germline lookup yields CDR1 GTSNPN and CDR2 SVGIG (reference sequence). The CDR3 runs 15 residues. The CDR3 DNA follows: TGTGCCTGGAGCGCTACAGGGGGCGCGTTCGACGAGCAGTACTTC. Translating it yields CAWSATGGAFDEQYF.